This T cell receptor (beta chain) was documented in a study of control samples from healthy donors and cancer patients. Germline CDR1 and CDR2: GTSNPN and SVGIG (reference sequence). This CDR3 has 16 amino acids. The ends were cut back, 1 base at V and 3 bases at J, with 18 bases in the middle. Profiling relied on immunoSEQ multiplex PCR, and the TCRdb table lists in-frame clones only, not all of them. The sample consists of about 95,000 clones, roughly 90% of them appearing once. This receptor was obtained from a woman in her 70s in good health. The chain carries TRBV30 and TRBJ1-2; D might be TRBD1 (6 bases). Sequenced sample: blood. The CDR3 DNA sequence: TGTGCCTGGAGTGACACCACCGGGGGGCGGGACTATGGCTACACCTTC. Translating it yields CAWSDTTGGRDYGYTF.